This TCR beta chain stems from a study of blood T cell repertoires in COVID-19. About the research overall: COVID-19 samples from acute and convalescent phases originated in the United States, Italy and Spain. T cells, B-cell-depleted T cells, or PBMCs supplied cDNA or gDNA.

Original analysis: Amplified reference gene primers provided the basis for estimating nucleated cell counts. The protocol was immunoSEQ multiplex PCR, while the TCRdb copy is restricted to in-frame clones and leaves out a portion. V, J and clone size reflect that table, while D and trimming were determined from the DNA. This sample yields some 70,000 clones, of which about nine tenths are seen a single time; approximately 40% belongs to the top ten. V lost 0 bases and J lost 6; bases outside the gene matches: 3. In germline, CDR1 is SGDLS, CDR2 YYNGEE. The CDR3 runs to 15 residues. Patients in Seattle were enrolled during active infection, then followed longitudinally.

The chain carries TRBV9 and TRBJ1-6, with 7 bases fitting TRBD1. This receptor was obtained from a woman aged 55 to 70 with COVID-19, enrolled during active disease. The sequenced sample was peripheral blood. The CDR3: CASSVEGQRNSPLHF. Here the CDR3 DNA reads TGTGCCAGCAGCGTAGAGGGACAGCGTAATTCACCCCTCCACTTT.